Below, 28 T cell receptor beta chains from the same sample are listed, as sequenced in a study of control samples from healthy donors and cancer patients. Assay: immunoSEQ multiplex PCR; the TCRdb copy retains only in-frame clones and omits some. The data contain about 410,000 clones, about nine tenths of them singletons. Sequencing input: PBMCs. The receptors come from a middle-aged man with head and neck cancer.

This chain joins TRBV6-2 or TRBV6-3 and TRBJ1-3; D uncertain. The germline CDR1 and CDR2 sequences are MNHEY and SVGEGT. The CDR3 is 15 residues long. Trimming removed 2 bases at V and 0 bases at J, with 8 bases between. The CDR3, as DNA: TGTGCCAGCAGTTACCCGACGGGCTCTGGAAACACCATATATTTT. As protein: CASSYPTGSGNTIYF.

The V gene is TRBV18, the J gene TRBJ1-1; possible D gene TRBD1, 5 bases. Germline assignment: CDR1 KGHSH and CDR2 LQKENI. Trimming left V 3 bases short and J 1 base short, with 15 bases between. The CDR3 contains 16 residues. CDR3 nucleotide sequence: TGTGCCAGCTCACCGCAAGCAGGGAGCCGGAACACTGAAGCTTTCTTT. Protein: CASSPQAGSRNTEAFF.

The rearrangement links TRBV10-3 to TRBJ1-2, with D possibly being TRBD1 (5 bases). V lost 4 bases and J lost 1, with 19 bases in between. Germline CDR1 ENHRY, CDR2 SYGVKD. This CDR3 is 17 amino acids long. The CDR3 reads CAISGRQSRTHNYGYTF. Written as DNA, the CDR3 is TGTGCCATCAGTGGACGACAGAGTAGAACTCATAACTATGGCTACACCTTC.

The chain recombines TRBV21-1 with TRBJ1-6; the DNA was not compared with TRBD1, the D call given in the table. TRBV21-1 is shown as a pseudogene. The CDR3 is 17 amino acids. The CDR3 sequence is CASSKIPGGISNSPLHF. CDR3 bases: TGTGCCAGCAGCAAAATCCCAGGGGGCATAAGTAATTCACCCCTCCACTTT.

The V gene is TRBV6-6, the J gene TRBJ2-3; D gene ambiguous. The ends were cut back, 10 bases at V and 5 bases at J, with 19 bases in the middle. Germline assignment: CDR1 MNHNY and CDR2 SVGAGI (reference sequence). The CDR3 runs 14 residues. The chain's CDR3 is CATHSLRAEDTQYF. CDR3 bases: TGTGCCACCCATTCGCTAAGGGCCGAAGATACGCAGTATTTT.

J is TRBJ2-2 and V is TRBV7-2, with 7 positions matching TRBD1. This CDR3 has 13 residues. CDR1 and CDR2 from the germline V gene are SGHTA and FQGNSA. With 7 bases clipped from V and 7 bases from J, the junction kept 6 bases outside the gene matches. CDR3 region: CASTSSGGGELFF. As DNA, the CDR3 is TGTGCCAGCACCTCGTCAGGGGGCGGGGAGCTGTTTTTT.

The V call is TRBV29-1, the J call TRBJ1-1; D is possibly TRBD1 (5 bases). The germline CDR1 and CDR2 sequences are SQVTM and ANQGSEA. The CDR3 totals 13 residues. V was pared by 5 bases and J by 12 bases, with 22 bases between. CDR3 DNA: TGCAGCGTTAGTATGGGGCGTCAGGGAGGAACTTTCTTT. This gives the protein CSVSMGRQGGTFF.

The V and J genes are TRBV10-3 and TRBJ2-7; D is unresolved. The V end was cut by 0 bases, the J end by 7 bases, with 10 bases between. The CDR3 totals 13 residues. CDR1 is ENHRY, CDR2 SYGVKD, per germline. The DNA for the CDR3 is TGTGCCATCAGTGAGTCTACAGCCCGGGAGCAGTACTTC. This gives the protein CAISESTAREQYF.

The chain carries TRBV3-1 (or the pseudogene TRBV3-2) and TRBJ1-1; no definite D call. This CDR3 is built from 13 residues. Germline values: CDR1 LGHDT, CDR2 YNNKEL (reference sequence). V was trimmed by 3 bases and J by 0 bases, leaving 5 bases between them. The CDR3 protein is CASSQTLNTEAFF. In DNA, the CDR3 is TGTGCCAGCAGCCAGACACTGAACACTGAAGCTTTCTTT.

V gene TRBV21-1 combines with J gene TRBJ1-5. TRBV21-1 is given as a pseudogene. The CDR3 consists of 16 residues. CDR3 residues: CASSKSGRGLVQPQHF. The CDR3 DNA reads TGTGCCAGCAGCAAATCGGGACGGGGGCTGGTTCAGCCCCAGCATTTT.

The V call is TRBV24-1, the J call TRBJ1-1; a possible D gene is TRBD1 (6 bases). There are 20 residues in the CDR3. Trimming shortened V by 4 bases and J by 0 bases, and 26 bases separated the two germline ends. Germline assignment: CDR1 KGHDR and CDR2 SFDVKD. As DNA, the CDR3 is TGTGCCACCAGTGAACCTACCCAGGACAGTTCCACCCTCATGAACACTGAAGCTTTCTTT. This gives the protein CATSEPTQDSSTLMNTEAFF.

V usage is TRBV11-3 and J usage is TRBJ2-1; D gene unclear. V lost 6 bases and J 4 bases, leaving 22 bases between the germline ends. The CDR3 totals 17 residues. CDR1 SGHNT and CDR2 YENEEA come from the germline V gene. DNA for the CDR3: TGTGCCAGCAGTCCTGTCTGGGAACTCCGGACGTACAATGAGCAGTTCTTC. Amino acids: CASSPVWELRTYNEQFF.

CDR3 residues: CASSFGPRGEQYF. The CDR3 DNA follows: TGTGCCAGCAGTTTTGGCCCCAGGGGGGAGCAGTACTTC. The rearrangement links TRBV12-3 or TRBV12-4 to TRBJ2-7; 7 bases match TRBD1. V was pared by 3 bases and J by 7 bases, with 6 bases of the junction left unmatched. CDR3 length: 13 residues.

This clone was seen only once. J is TRBJ2-4 and V is TRBV19, with 10 bases fitting TRBD1. The germline V gene encodes CDR1 LNHDA and CDR2 SQIVND (reference sequence). V lost 5 bases and J lost 7; bases outside the gene matches: 5. The CDR3 is 14 amino acids. The CDR3 DNA reads TGTGCCAGTAGTTCGACAGGGGGCGCGAACATTCAGTACTTC. Translating gives CASSSTGGANIQYF.

To note about this clone: The sample carries other DNA sequences with the same CDR3. The chain employs TRBV5-1 and TRBJ2-2; 7 bases align to TRBD2. The CDR3 covers 14 residues. The ends lost 1 base at V and 6 bases at J; junction bases unmatched: 3. Germline V gene data show CDR1 as SGHRS and CDR2 as YFSETQ. CDR3 region: CASSLSRGAGELFF. The CDR3, as DNA: TGCGCCAGCAGCTTGAGTCGGGGGGCCGGGGAGCTGTTTTTT.

The chain uses TRBV5-1 and TRBJ2-5, with D possibly being TRBD1 (6 bases). The V gene's germline CDR1 is SGHRS and CDR2 YFSETQ. The CDR3 contains 13 residues. V dropped 4 bases and J dropped 2 bases, with 9 bases sitting between them. CDR3 nucleotides: TGCGCCAGCAGCCTCGACAGGCAAGAGACCCAGTACTTC. Translating gives CASSLDRQETQYF.

The chain carries TRBV11-1 and TRBJ2-3; either TRBD1 or TRBD2 may supply D (6 bases each). V was pared by 8 bases and J by 4 bases, with 16 bases between. Germline CDR1 reads SGHAT; CDR2 reads FQDESV (reference sequence). This CDR3 is built from 14 residues. The chain's CDR3 is CASSGGRRADTQYF. As DNA, the CDR3 is TGTGCCAGCTCTGGGGGGCGTCGGGCAGATACGCAGTATTTT.

The chain carries TRBV5-1 and TRBJ2-5; 10 nucleotides align to TRBD2. Germline V gives CDR1 SGHRS, CDR2 YFSETQ. V lost 2 bases and J lost 2; bases outside the gene matches: 0. The CDR3 covers 14 residues. For the CDR3, the DNA is TGCGCCAGCAGCTTACTAGCGGGGCAAGAGACCCAGTACTTC. This gives the protein CASSLLAGQETQYF.

The V call is TRBV7-2, the J call TRBJ1-6; D not certain. Germline V gene data show CDR1 as SGHTA and CDR2 as FQGNSA. This CDR3 is 14 amino acids long. V lost 4 bases and J 7 bases, leaving 11 bases between the germline ends. Written as DNA, the CDR3 is TGTGCCAGCAGCTCTCGGGCTTACAATTCACCCCTCCACTTT. This gives the protein CASSSRAYNSPLHF.

The gene calls are TRBV28 and TRBJ1-1, with 8 nucleotides matching TRBD1. Trimming took 5 bases from V and 3 from J; bases not matched to a gene: 8. Germline V CDR1 and CDR2: MDHEN, SYDVKM. The CDR3 is made up of 15 amino acids. CDR3 sequence (DNA): TGTGCCAGCAGTCCGACAGGGGATCGAGACACTGAAGCTTTCTTT. The encoded protein is CASSPTGDRDTEAFF.

The chain has TRBV6-6 and TRBJ1-6; D gene uncertain. Trimming took off 0 bases at V and 8 bases at J, with 11 bases between the two ends. The CDR3 is made up of 15 amino acids. Germline V CDR1 and CDR2: MNHNY, SVGAGI (reference sequence). DNA of the CDR3: TGTGCCAGCAGTTACTCCGGCAGTTTAGATTCACCCCTCCACTTT. Its protein product is CASSYSGSLDSPLHF.

The rearrangement links TRBV5-1 to TRBJ2-1; TRBD1 might be the D (5 bases). This CDR3 has 15 residues. V was cut by 4 bases and J by 0 bases, with 11 bases left in between. Germline CDR1 reads SGHRS; CDR2 reads YFSETQ. The CDR3 coding sequence is TGCGCCAGCAGCAAGGACATTGGCTCCTACAATGAGCAGTTCTTC. Translation: CASSKDIGSYNEQFF.

The CDR3 DNA reads TGTGCCACCACGGGGCAGCAAAGCTACGAGCAGTACTTC. It translates to CATTGQQSYEQYF. This chain uses TRBV19 with TRBJ2-7; D tentatively reads TRBD1 or TRBD2 (5 bases each). V gave up 10 bases and J gave up 3 bases, with 16 bases separating them. CDR3 length equals 13 residues. CDR1 is LNHDA and CDR2 is SQIVND in the germline V gene (reference sequence).

As DNA, the CDR3 is TGTGCCAGCAGTCCCCGGCCGGGGATGACCTACGAGCAGTACTTC. This encodes CASSPRPGMTYEQYF. The V and J genes are TRBV6-2 or TRBV6-3 and TRBJ2-7, with D tentatively TRBD2 (5 bases). This CDR3 region has 15 residues. With 5 bases removed from V and 2 bases from J, the gap between germline ends came to 16 bases. Germline CDR1 and CDR2: MNHEY and SVGEGT.

The gene calls are TRBV6-5 and TRBJ1-5; D might be TRBD1 (6 bases). The CDR3 extends over 13 amino acids. Trimming removed 5 bases at V and 10 bases at J, with 15 bases between. The germline gives CDR1 MNHEY, CDR2 SVGAGI. The CDR3 loop reads CASSPNREGPQHF. The CDR3, as DNA: TGTGCCAGCAGTCCCAACAGGGAAGGACCCCAGCATTTT.

In this sample, this clone turned up once. The rearrangement links TRBV6-6 to TRBJ2-7; 9 nucleotides match TRBD1. CDR1 MNHNY and CDR2 SVGAGI come from the germline V gene (reference sequence). The CDR3 has 14 residues. With V trimmed by 5 bases and J by 1 base, 3 bases remained unmatched. CDR3 residues: CASSRTGDSYEQYF. The CDR3 DNA follows: TGTGCCAGCAGTCGGACAGGGGATTCCTACGAGCAGTACTTC.

The CDR3 sequence is CSVDWVNGYTF. The CDR3 coding sequence is TGCAGCGTTGATTGGGTTAATGGCTACACCTTC. The chain carries TRBV29-1 and TRBJ1-2, with D unresolved. CDR3 size: 11 residues. Germline CDR1 and CDR2: SQVTM and ANQGSEA. V was clipped by 3 bases and J by 6 bases, with 8 bases between them.

The chain is built from TRBV7-3 and TRBJ2-1; the D is unclear. V was shortened by 2 bases and J by 5 bases, with 10 bases between the two germline ends. Germline V gene data show CDR1 as SGHTA and CDR2 as FQGTGA. The CDR3 runs 14 residues. The CDR3 DNA sequence: TGTGCCAGCAGCTTATACTCGGTAAACAATGAGCAGTTCTTC. Translation gives CASSLYSVNNEQFF.